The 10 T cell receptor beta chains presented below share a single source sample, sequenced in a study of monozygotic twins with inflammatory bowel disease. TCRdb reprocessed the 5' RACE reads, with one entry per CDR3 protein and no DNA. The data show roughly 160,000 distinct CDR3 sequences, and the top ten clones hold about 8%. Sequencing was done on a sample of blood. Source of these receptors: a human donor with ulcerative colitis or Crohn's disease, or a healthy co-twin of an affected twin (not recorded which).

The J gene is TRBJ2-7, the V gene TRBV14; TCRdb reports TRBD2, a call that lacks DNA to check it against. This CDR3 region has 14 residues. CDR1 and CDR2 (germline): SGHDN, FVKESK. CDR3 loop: CASSQALAGEVQYF.

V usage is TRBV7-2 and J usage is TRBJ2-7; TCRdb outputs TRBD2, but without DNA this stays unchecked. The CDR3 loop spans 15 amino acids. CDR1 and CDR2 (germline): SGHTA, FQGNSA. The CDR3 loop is CASSRMTSGNYEQYF. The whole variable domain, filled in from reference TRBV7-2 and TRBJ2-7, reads GAGVSQSPSNKVTEKGKDVELRCDPISGHTALYWYRQSLGQGLEFLIYFQGNSAPDKSGLPSDRFSAERTGGSVSTLTIQRTQQEDSAVYLCASSRMTSGNYEQYFGPGTRLTVT.

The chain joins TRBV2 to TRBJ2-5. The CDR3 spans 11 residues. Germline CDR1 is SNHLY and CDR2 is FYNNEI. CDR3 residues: CASSEVETQYF.

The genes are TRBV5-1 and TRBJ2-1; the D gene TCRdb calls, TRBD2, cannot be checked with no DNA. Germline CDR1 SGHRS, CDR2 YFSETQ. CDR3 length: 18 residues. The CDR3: CASSPTSGPSSRGNEQFF.

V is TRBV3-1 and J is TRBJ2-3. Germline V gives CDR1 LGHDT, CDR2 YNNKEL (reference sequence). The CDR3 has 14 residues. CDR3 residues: CASSQVAVTDTQYF.

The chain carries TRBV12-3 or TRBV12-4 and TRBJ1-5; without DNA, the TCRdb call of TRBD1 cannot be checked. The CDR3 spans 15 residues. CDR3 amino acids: CASRFAGGINQPQHF.

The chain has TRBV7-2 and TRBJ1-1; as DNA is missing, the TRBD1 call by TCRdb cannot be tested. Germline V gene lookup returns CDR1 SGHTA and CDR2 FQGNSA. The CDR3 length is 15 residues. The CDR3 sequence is CASSYIKLGDTEAFF. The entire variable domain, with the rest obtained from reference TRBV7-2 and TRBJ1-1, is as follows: GAGVSQSPSNKVTEKGKDVELRCDPISGHTALYWYRQSLGQGLEFLIYFQGNSAPDKSGLPSDRFSAERTGGSVSTLTIQRTQQEDSAVYLCASSYIKLGDTEAFFGQGTRLTVV.

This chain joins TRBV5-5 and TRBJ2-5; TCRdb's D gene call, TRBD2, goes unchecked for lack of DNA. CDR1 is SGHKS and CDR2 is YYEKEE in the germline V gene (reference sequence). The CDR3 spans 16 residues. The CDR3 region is CASSLARAGREETQYF.

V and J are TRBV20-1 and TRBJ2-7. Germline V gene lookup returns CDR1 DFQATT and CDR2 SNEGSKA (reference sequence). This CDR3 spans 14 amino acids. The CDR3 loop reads CSARDEGPRLEQYF.

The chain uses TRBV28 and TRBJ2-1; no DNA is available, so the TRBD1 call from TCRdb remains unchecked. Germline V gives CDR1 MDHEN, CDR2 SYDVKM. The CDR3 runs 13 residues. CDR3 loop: CASSPRGGGEQFF. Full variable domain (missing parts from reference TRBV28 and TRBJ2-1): DVKVTQSSRYLVKRTGEKVFLECVQDMDHENMFWYRQDPGLGLRLIYFSYDVKMKEKGDIPEGYSVSREKKERFSLILESASTNQTSMYLCASSPRGGGEQFFGPGTRLTVL.